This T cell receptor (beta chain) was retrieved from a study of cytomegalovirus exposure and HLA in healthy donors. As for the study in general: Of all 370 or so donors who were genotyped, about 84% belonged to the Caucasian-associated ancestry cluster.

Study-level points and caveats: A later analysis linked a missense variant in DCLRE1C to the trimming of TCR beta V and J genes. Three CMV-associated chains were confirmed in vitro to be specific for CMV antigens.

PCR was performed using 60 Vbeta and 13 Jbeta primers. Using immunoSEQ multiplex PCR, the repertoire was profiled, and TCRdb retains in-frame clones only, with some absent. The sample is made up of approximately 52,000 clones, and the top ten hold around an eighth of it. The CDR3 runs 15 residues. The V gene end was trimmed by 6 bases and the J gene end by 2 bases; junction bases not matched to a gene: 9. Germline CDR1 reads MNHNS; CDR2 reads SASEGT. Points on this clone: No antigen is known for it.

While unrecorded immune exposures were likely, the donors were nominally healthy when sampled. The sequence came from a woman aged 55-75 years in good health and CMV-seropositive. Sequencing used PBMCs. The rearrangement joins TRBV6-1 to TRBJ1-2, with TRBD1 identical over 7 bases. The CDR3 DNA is TGTGCCAGCAGGGCCGGACAGGTTCGGAACTATGGCTACACCTTC. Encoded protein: CASRAGQVRNYGYTF.